This is a list of T cell receptor beta chains from one sample in a study of blood T cell repertoires in COVID-19. Assay: immunoSEQ multiplex PCR; the TCRdb copy retains only in-frame clones and omits some. The repertoire consists of about 140,000 clones, with roughly 84% occurring once and the leading ten covering about a tenth. Source material: peripheral blood. The receptors here all came from a man in his sixties with active or convalescent COVID-19. The CDR3 runs from the conserved cysteine through the conserved F or W. The D gene is left open where the match is weak. Clone size is stated in some rows and not others, as once, few, many or a class when expanded.

-	-	TRBJ1-4	TRBV7-2	CASSSNGDRLFF	TGTGCCAGCAGCTCCAACGGAGACAGATTGTTTTTT
-	TRBD1	TRBJ1-4	TRBV4-3	CASSQVSGQPNEKLFF	TGCGCCAGCAGCCAGGTATCGGGACAGCCTAATGAAAAACTGTTTTTT
-	TRBD2	TRBJ2-2	TRBV4-3	CASSQLGGLAGELTGELFF	TGCGCCAGCAGCCAACTAGGAGGACTAGCGGGAGAATTGACCGGGGAGCTGTTTTTT
-	-	TRBJ2-3	TRBV6-1	CASSVHSGTSTDTQYF	TGTGCCAGCAGTGTACACAGCGGGACAAGCACAGATACGCAGTATTTT
-	-	TRBJ2-2	TRBV5-1	CASSFGTGELFF	TGCGCCAGCAGCTTCGGGACCGGGGAGCTGTTTTTT
-	TRBD1	TRBJ1-4	TRBV2	CASSATGATNEKLFF	TGTGCCAGCAGCGCGACAGGGGCGACTAATGAAAAACTGTTTTTT
-	-	TRBJ1-5	TRBV6-5	CASSYRGNRNQPQHF	TGTGCCAGCAGTTACCGAGGCAATCGCAATCAGCCCCAGCATTTT
-	-	TRBJ1-2	TRBV4-1	CASSHWGLDYGYTF	TGCGCCAGCAGCCATTGGGGGCTCGACTATGGCTACACCTTC
-	-	TRBJ1-1	TRBV3-1/TRBV3-2	CASSQEGEGNTEAFF	TGTGCCAGCAGCCAAGAGGGCGAGGGCAACACTGAAGCTTTCTTT
-	-	TRBJ1-5	TRBV30	CAWTRGGNQPQHF	TGTGCCTGGACCCGGGGGGGCAATCAGCCCCAGCATTTT
-	-	TRBJ1-1	TRBV5-6	CASVLLEGQNTEAFF	TGTGCCAGCGTCCTCCTGGAGGGGCAGAACACTGAAGCTTTCTTT
-	TRBD2	TRBJ2-3	TRBV7-2	CASSSGLVTDTQYF	TGTGCCAGCAGCTCCGGACTAGTCACAGATACGCAGTATTTT
-	TRBD1	TRBJ2-1	TRBV6-6	CASSYGTAVDNEQFF	TGTGCCAGCAGTTACGGGACAGCGGTGGACAATGAGCAGTTCTTC
once	-	TRBJ1-5	TRBV19	CASSVTWLPEGDSQPQHF	TGTGCCAGTAGTGTTACTTGGCTACCCGAGGGGGATTCACAGCCCCAGCATTTT
-	-	TRBJ1-1	TRBV12-3/TRBV12-4	CASSLIQNTEAFF	TGTGCCAGCAGCTTAATACAGAACACTGAAGCTTTCTTT
-	-	TRBJ1-2	TRBV7-2	CASSLTGTYGYTF	TGTGCCAGCAGCTTAACAGGGACCTATGGCTACACCTTC
-	-	TRBJ1-3	TRBV19	CASSITTGYSGNTIYF	TGTGCCAGTAGTATTACAACAGGTTACTCTGGAAACACCATATATTTT
few	TRBD1	TRBJ2-2	TRBV30	CAWRFPDRVTGELFF	TGTGCCTGGCGATTCCCGGACAGGGTGACCGGGGAGCTGTTTTTT
few	-	TRBJ1-1	TRBV6-1	CASSEGQILNTEAFF	TGTGCCAGCAGTGAAGGACAGATCCTAAACACTGAAGCTTTCTTT
-	-	TRBJ1-2	TRBV19	CATREVQLANYGYTF	TGTGCCACCCGGGAGGTGCAGTTAGCTAACTATGGCTACACCTTC
few	TRBD1	TRBJ1-2	TRBV29-1	CSVEPGQGGGYTF	TGCAGCGTTGAACCGGGACAGGGAGGTGGCTACACCTTC
once	-	TRBJ1-4	TRBV27	CASSGRRQINEKLFF	TGTGCCAGCAGTGGAAGGCGACAGATTAATGAAAAACTGTTTTTT
-	TRBD1	TRBJ1-2	TRBV6-5	CASRSTGVNYGYTF	TGTGCCAGCAGGAGTACAGGGGTCAACTATGGCTACACCTTC
-	-	TRBJ1-6	TRBV19	CASSIGNNSPLHF	TGTGCCAGTAGTATTGGCAATAATTCACCCCTCCACTTT
once	TRBD1	TRBJ2-7	TRBV2	CASSERTGSSYEQYF	TGTGCCAGCAGTGAACGGACAGGGAGCTCCTACGAGCAGTACTTC
-	-	TRBJ1-4	TRBV18	CASSPTTQRDNEKLFF	TGTGCCAGCTCACCAACGACCCAGCGGGATAATGAAAAACTGTTTTTT